This T cell receptor (beta chain) was sequenced for a study of shared clonotypes between healthy human individuals. The repertoire was sequenced with immunoSEQ multiplex PCR; TCRdb's copy has only in-frame clones and lacks some. The table includes 450,000 to 500,000 clones, around three quarters detected once. This CDR3 has 16 amino acids. CDR1 is SNHLY and CDR2 is FYNNEI in the germline V gene. Trimming took off 3 bases at V and 2 bases at J, with 15 bases between the two ends. This clone came up a few times. The gene calls are TRBV2 and TRBJ2-3; D possibly corresponds to TRBD1 (7 bases). Sample: PBMCs. This sequence was found in a woman aged 40 to 55 in good health. Some clones in this sample may be carry-over from other donors' samples. The CDR3 here is CASSDGGQSYTDTQYF. The CDR3 DNA is TGTGCCAGCAGTGACGGGGGACAGAGCTACACAGATACGCAGTATTTT.